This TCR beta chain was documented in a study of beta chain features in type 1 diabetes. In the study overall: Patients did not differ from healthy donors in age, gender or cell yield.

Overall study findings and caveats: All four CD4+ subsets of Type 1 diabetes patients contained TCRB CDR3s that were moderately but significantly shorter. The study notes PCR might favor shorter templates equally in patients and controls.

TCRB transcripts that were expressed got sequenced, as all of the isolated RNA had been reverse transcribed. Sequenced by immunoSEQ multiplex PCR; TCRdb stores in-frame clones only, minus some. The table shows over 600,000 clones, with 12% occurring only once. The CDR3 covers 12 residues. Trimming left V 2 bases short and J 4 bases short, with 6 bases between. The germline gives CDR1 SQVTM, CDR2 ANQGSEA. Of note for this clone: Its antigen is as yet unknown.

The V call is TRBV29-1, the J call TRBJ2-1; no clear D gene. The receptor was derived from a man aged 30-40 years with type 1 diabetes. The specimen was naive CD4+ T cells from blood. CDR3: CSVERAYNEQFF. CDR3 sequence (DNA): TGCAGCGTTGAACGGGCTTACAATGAGCAGTTCTTC.